Below, one T cell receptor (beta chain) is given with its context. The data derive from a study of blood T cell repertoires in COVID-19. Study at large: There were acute and convalescent COVID-19 samples, and they came from the United States, Italy and Spain. PBMCs, B-cell-depleted T cells, or T cells provided the cDNA or gDNA that made up the material.

Germline-derived CDR1 and CDR2 are MGHRA and YSYEKL. Trimming took 2 bases from V and 3 from J; bases not matched to a gene: 10. This CDR3 has 16 residues. In the original processing: Nucleated cell counts were estimated from reference gene primer amplification. This table comes from immunoSEQ multiplex PCR, and its TCRdb copy is limited to in-frame clones, with some not included. That table furnishes V, J and clone size, whereas the DNA furnished D and trimming. The top ten clones hold 3.5% of a sample with about 59,000 clones, around 81% of them seen once. The origin of this receptor is a woman older than 75 with acute or convalescent COVID-19. Sequenced input: peripheral blood. The V gene is TRBV4-1, the J gene TRBJ2-7, with 7 bases matching TRBD1. The CDR3 sequence: CASSQPTGARFYEQYF. The CDR3, as DNA: TGCGCCAGCAGCCAACCCACAGGGGCTAGATTCTACGAGCAGTACTTC.